The sample holds a few counts of the clone carrying this TCR beta chain. Preparation of the TCRbeta library was carried out with unique molecular identifiers. TCRdb recomputed calls from the PCR reads with MiXCR, one row per CDR3 protein. Among around 250,000 distinct CDR3 sequences, over 8% were seen once, and the ten largest hold roughly a tenth. The CDR3 spans 14 residues. The V end lost 8 bases, the J end lost 5 bases, and 16 bases lay between the germline ends. Germline CDR1 reads MGHDK; CDR2 reads SYGVNS. This entry comes from a study of T-cell reconstitution after alpha-beta-depleted transplantation in children.

The V gene is TRBV25-1, the J gene TRBJ2-1; no clear D gene. The sequences come from PBMCs from the stem cell graft donor, collected from the stem cell graft. This TCR was recovered from a human donor who donated a stem cell graft to a child with SCID. The CDR3 DNA reads TGTGCCAGCCAAAATCCCTCGCCAAACAATGAGCAGTTCTTC. Its protein is CASQNPSPNNEQFF.